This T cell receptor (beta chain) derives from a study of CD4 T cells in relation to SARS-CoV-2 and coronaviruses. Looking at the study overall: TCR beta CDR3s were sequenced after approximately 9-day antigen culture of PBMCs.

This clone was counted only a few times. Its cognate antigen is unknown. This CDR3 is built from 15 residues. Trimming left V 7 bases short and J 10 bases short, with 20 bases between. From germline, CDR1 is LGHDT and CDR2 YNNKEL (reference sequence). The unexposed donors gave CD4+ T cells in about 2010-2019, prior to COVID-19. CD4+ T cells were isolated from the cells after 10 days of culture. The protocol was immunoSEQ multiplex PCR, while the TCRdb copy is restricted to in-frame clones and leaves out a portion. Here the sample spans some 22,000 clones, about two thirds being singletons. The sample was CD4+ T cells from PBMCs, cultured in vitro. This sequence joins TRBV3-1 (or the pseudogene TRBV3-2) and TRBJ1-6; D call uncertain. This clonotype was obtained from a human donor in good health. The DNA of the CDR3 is TGTGCCAGCACCCCAAGGGCCGGGTCCGGCTCACCCCTCCACTTT. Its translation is CASTPRAGSGSPLHF.